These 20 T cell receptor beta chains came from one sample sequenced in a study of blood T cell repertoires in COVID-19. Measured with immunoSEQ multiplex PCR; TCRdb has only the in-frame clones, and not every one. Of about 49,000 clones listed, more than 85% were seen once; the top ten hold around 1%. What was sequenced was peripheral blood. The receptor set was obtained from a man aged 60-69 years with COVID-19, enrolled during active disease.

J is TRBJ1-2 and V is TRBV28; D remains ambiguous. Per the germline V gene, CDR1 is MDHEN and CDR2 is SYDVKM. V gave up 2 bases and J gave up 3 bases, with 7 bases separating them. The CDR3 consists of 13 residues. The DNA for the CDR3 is TGTGCCAGCAGTTTACGAGGGTACTATGGCTACACCTTC. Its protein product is CASSLRGYYGYTF.

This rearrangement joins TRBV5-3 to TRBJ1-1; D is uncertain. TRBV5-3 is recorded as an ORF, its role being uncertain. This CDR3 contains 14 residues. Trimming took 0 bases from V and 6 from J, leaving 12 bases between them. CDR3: CARSLANQVAEAFF. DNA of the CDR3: TGTGCCAGAAGCTTGGCCAACCAGGTCGCTGAAGCTTTCTTT.

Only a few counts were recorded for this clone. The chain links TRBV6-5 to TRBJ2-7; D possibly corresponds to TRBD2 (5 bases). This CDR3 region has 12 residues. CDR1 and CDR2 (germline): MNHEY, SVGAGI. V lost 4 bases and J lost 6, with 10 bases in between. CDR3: CASSSARGEQYF. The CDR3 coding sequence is TGTGCCAGCAGTTCCGCCCGGGGCGAGCAGTACTTC.

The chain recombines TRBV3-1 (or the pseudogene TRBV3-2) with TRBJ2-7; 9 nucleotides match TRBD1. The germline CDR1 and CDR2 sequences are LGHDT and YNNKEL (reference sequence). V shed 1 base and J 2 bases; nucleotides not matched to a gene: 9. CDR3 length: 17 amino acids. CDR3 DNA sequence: TGTGCCAGCAGCCAAGGGACAGGGGAAGCTAGGCCCTACGAGCAGTACTTC. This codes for CASSQGTGEARPYEQYF.

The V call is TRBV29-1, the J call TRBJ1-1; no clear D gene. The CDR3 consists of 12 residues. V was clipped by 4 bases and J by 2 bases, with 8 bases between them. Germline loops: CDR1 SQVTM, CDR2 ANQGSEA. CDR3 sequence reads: CSVALTNTEAFF. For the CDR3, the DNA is TGCAGCGTTGCACTTACCAACACTGAAGCTTTCTTT.

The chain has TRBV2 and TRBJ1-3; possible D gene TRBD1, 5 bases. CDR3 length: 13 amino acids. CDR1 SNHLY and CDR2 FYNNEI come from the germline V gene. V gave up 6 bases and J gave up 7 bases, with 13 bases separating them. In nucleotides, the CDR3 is TGTGCCAGCAGCGGGGGAGCGGGGAACACCATATATTTT. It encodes CASSGGAGNTIYF.

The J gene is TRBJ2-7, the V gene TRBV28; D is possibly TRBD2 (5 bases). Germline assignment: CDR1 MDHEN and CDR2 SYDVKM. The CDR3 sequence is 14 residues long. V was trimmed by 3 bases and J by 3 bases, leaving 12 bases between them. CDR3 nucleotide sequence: TGTGCCAGCAGTTTGAGGGCAGCCATCTACGAGCAGTACTTC. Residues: CASSLRAAIYEQYF.

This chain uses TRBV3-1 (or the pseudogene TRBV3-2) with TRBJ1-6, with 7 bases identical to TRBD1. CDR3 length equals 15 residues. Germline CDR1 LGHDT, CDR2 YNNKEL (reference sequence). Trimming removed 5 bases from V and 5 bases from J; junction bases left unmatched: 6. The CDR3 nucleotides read TGTGCCAGCAGCGAGGACAGGCAGAATAATTCACCCCTCCACTTT. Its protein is CASSEDRQNNSPLHF.

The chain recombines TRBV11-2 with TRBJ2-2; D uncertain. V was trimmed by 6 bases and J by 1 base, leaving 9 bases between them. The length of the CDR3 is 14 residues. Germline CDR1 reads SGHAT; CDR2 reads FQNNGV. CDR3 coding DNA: TGTGCCAGCAGGAGACTGCAGAACACCGGGGAGCTGTTTTTT. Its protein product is CASRRLQNTGELFF.

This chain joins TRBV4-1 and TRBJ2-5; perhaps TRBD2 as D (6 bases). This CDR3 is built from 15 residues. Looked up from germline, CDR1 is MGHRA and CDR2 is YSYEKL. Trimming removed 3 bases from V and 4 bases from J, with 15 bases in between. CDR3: CASSQIGEAGETQYF. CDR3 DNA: TGCGCCAGCAGCCAGATCGGGGAGGCGGGAGAGACCCAGTACTTC.

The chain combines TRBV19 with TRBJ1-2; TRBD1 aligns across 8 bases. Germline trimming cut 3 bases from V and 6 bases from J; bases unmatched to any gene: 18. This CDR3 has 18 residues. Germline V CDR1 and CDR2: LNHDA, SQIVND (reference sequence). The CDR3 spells CASSIFGLSRGPGHGYTF. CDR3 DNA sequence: TGTGCCAGTAGTATCTTTGGGCTGAGCAGGGGGCCGGGTCATGGCTACACCTTC.

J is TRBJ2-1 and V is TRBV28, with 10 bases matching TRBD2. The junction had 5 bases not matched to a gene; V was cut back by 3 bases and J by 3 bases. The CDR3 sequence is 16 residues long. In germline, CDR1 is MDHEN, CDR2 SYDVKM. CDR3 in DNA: TGTGCCAGCAGTTTCAGTCTAGCGGGAGACTACAATGAGCAGTTCTTC. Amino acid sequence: CASSFSLAGDYNEQFF.

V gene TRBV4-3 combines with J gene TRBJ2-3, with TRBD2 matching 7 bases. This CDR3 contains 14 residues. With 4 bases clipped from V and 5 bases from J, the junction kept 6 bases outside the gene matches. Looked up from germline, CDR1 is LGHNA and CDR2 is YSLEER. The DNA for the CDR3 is TGCGCCAGCAGCCCTGGACTAGGGGAAGATACGCAGTATTTT. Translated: CASSPGLGEDTQYF.

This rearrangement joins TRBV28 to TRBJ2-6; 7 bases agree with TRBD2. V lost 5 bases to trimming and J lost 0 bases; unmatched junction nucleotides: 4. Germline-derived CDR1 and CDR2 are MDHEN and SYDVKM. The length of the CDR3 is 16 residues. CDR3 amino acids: CASSIGGSSGANVLTF. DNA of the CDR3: TGTGCCAGCAGTATCGGGGGGAGCTCTGGGGCCAACGTCCTGACTTTC.

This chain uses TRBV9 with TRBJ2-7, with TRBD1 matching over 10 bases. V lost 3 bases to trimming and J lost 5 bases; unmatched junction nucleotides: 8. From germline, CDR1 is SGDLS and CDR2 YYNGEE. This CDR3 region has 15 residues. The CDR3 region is CASSGQGATRDEQYF. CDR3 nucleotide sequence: TGTGCCAGCAGCGGACAGGGGGCTACCCGAGACGAGCAGTACTTC.

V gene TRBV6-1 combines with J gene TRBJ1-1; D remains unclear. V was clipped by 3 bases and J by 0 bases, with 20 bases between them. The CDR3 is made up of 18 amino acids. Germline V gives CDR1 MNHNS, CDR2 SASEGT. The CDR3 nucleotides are TGTGCCAGCAGTGAGCGGAAGAGTTCAAACCCCATGAACACTGAAGCTTTCTTT. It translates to CASSERKSSNPMNTEAFF.

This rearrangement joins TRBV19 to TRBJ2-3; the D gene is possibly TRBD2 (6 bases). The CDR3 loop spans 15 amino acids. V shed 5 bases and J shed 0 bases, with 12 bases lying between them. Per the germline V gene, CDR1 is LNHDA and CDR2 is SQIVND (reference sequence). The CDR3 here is CASSWGTASTDTQYF. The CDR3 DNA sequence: TGTGCCAGTAGTTGGGGGACTGCTAGCACAGATACGCAGTATTTT. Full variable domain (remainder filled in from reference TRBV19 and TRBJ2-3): DGGITQSPKYLFRKEGQNVTLSCEQNLNHDAMYWYRQDPGQGLRLIYYSQIVNDFQKGDIAEGYSVSREKKESFPLTVTSAQKNPTAFYLCASSWGTASTDTQYFGPGTRLTVL.

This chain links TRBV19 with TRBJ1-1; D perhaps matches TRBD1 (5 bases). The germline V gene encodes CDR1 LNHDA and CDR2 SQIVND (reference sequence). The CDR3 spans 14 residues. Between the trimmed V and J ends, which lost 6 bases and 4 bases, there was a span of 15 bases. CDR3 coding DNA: TGTGCCAGTAGAATTGGTGTAGGGGTCACTGAAGCTTTCTTT. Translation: CASRIGVGVTEAFF.

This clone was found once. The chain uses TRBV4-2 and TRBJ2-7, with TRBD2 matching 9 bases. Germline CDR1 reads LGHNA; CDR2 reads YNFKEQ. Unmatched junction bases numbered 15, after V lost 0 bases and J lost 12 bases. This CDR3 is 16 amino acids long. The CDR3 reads CASSQDQASGNQVRYF. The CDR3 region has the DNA TGTGCCAGCAGCCAAGATCAGGCTAGCGGGAATCAGGTTCGGTACTTC.

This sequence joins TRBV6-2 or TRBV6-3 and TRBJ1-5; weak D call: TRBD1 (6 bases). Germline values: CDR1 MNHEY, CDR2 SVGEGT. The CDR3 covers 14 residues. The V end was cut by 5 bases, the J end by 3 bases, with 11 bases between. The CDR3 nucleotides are TGTGCCAGCAGTCCGGACAGAATCAATCAGCCCCAGCATTTT. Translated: CASSPDRINQPQHF.